This TCR beta chain was recorded in a study of CD8 T cells in Susac syndrome. Sequencing targeted TCR beta in T cells from blood (CD8+ and CD4+). Negative magnetic isolation gave CD8+ and CD4+ cells; FACS enriched CD8+ TEMRA. Germline lookup yields CDR1 MNHNS and CDR2 SASEGT. The CDR3 runs 15 residues. Trimming cost V 4 bases and J 6 bases; bases outside gene matches: 8. With random hexamers, reverse transcription was performed on about 0.5 to 1 ug of RNA. TCR beta CDR3 was amplified by immunoSEQ covering 54 Vbeta and 13 Jbeta. Via MiXCR, TCRdb re-called the immunoSEQ multiplex PCR reads, giving one row per CDR3 protein. This table holds about 250,000 distinct CDR3 sequences, around 93% found once.

The source is a human donor with multiple sclerosis. V and J are TRBV6-1 and TRBJ1-1, with 10 bases identical to TRBD1. The sequencing sample was made of CD4+ T cells from PBMCs. This CDR3 is CASSAARDRGAEAFF. The CDR3 region has the DNA TGTGCCAGCAGTGCCGCCCGGGACAGGGGAGCTGAAGCTTTCTTT.